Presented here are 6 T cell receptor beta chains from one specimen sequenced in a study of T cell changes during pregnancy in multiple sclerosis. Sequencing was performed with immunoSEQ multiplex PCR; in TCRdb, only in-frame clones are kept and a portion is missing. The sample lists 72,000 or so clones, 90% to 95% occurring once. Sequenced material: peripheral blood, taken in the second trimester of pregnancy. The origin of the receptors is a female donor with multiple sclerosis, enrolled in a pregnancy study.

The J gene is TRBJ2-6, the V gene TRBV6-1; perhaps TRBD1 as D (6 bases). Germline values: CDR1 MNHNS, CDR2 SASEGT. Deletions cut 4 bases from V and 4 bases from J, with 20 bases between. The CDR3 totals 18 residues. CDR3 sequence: CASSAQGRGYLGANVLTF. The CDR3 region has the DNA TGTGCCAGCAGTGCACAGGGAAGGGGTTATTTGGGGGCCAACGTCCTGACTTTC.

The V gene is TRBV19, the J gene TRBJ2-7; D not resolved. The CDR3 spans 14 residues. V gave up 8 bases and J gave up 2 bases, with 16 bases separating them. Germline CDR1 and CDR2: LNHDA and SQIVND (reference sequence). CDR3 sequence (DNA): TGTGCCAGTGCAGACATTATCCCCCCCTACGAGCAGTACTTC. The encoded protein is CASADIIPPYEQYF.

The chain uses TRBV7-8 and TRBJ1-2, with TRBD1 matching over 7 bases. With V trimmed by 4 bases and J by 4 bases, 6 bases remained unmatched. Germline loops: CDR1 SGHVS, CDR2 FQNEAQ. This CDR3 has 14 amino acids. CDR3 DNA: TGTGCCAGCAGCTCAATAAAGGGGGCCTATGGCTACACCTTC. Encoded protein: CASSSIKGAYGYTF.

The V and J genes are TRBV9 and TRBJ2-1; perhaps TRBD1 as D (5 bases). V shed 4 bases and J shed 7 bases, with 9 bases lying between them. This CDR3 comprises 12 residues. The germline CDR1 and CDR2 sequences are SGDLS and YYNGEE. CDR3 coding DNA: TGTGCCAGCAGCCACCAGGGAAATGAGCAGTTCTTC. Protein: CASSHQGNEQFF. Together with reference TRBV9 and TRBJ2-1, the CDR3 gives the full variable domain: DSGVTQTPKHLITATGQRVTLRCSPRSGDLSVYWYQQSLDQGLQFLIQYYNGEERAKGNILERFSAQQFPDLHSELNLSSLELGDSALYFCASSHQGNEQFFGPGTRLTVL.

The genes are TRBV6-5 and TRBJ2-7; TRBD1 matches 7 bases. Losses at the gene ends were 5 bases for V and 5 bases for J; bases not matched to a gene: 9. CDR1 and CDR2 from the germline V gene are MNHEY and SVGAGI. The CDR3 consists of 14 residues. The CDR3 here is CASSARQGTHEQYF. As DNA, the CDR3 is TGTGCCAGCAGTGCCCGACAGGGTACCCACGAGCAGTACTTC.

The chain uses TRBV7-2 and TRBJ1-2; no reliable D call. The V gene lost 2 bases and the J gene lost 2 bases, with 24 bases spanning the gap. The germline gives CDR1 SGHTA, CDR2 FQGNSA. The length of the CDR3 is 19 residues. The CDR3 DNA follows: TGTGCCAGCAGCTTATATCCGCGAGGTGAGGTGTTATCAAACTATGGCTACACCTTC. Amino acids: CASSLYPRGEVLSNYGYTF.